A selection of T cell receptor beta chains follows, all from one sample in a study of human T cells and chemical hapten exposure. Using its own MiXCR run on the RACE reads, TCRdb lists one record per CDR3 protein. Counted here are some 400,000 distinct CDR3 sequences, roughly 5% occurring once; the ten biggest clones make up roughly 2.4%. The sequences come from whole blood, collected in connection with sensitization to the hapten diphenylcyclopropenone (DPC). These receptors all come from a woman in her fifties or sixties with alopecia areata. Some clones in this sample may be carry-over from other donors' samples. Both conserved end residues are part of each CDR3. Fields, in order: clone size, D gene, V gene, J gene, CDR3 length, CDR3 protein, CDR3 DNA. The D gene is left open where the match is weak. Clone size appears in some rows only: once, few, many, or a class for an expanded clone.

>many|.|TRBV12-3/TRBV12-4|TRBJ2-7|12
CASRTQGGEQYF
TGTGCCAGCAGGACACAGGGGGGGGAGCAGTACTTC
>.|.|TRBV5-1|TRBJ2-5|14
CASSFYRPQETQYF
TGCGCCAGCAGCTTTTACCGACCCCAAGAGACCCAGTACTTC
>few|.|TRBV23-1|TRBJ1-4|10
CASSHGQLFF
TGCGCCAGCAGTCATGGTCAACTGTTTTTT
>few|.|TRBV12-3/TRBV12-4|TRBJ2-7|15
CASSLDRARAYEQYF
TGTGCCAGCAGTTTAGACAGGGCAAGGGCCTACGAGCAGTACTTC
>few|.|TRBV7-2|TRBJ1-4|13
CASSSTTNEKLFF
TGTGCCAGCAGCTCTACAACTAATGAAAAACTGTTTTTT
>many|.|TRBV3-1|TRBJ2-1|15
CASSQSYGAPSEQFF
TGTGCCAGCAGCCAGTCTTACGGCGCGCCCTCTGAGCAGTTCTTC
>.|.|TRBV14|TRBJ2-4|14
CASSQGIQENIQYF
TGTGCCAGCAGCCAAGGTATACAGGAAAACATTCAGTACTTC
>many|.|TRBV2|TRBJ2-6|14
CASEGRYGANVLTF
TGTGCCAGTGAAGGGAGGTACGGGGCCAACGTCCTGACTTTC
>.|.|TRBV5-1|TRBJ2-3|14
CASSSDLRGDTQYF
TGCGCCAGCAGCTCTGACCTTCGTGGCGATACGCAGTATTTT
>many|TRBD1|TRBV3-1|TRBJ1-1|14
CASSRQGLNTEAFF
TGTGCCAGCAGCCGACAGGGCCTGAACACTGAAGCTTTCTTT
>.|TRBD1|TRBV20-1|TRBJ1-6|12
CTPRQGDSPLHF
TGCACCCCTCGACAGGGCGATTCACCCCTCCACTTT
>few|.|TRBV5-6|TRBJ1-2|15
CASSSWPGIKQGYTF
TGTGCCAGCAGCTCTTGGCCAGGTATTAAGCAAGGCTACACCTTC
>many|TRBD2|TRBV5-1|TRBJ2-2|17
CASSPGLAGGPSGELFF
TGCGCCAGCAGCCCCGGACTAGCGGGAGGGCCGAGCGGGGAGCTGTTTTTT
>.|.|TRBV5-1|TRBJ2-7|13
CASSTDGPYEQYF
TGCGCCAGCAGCACGGACGGGCCCTACGAGCAGTACTTC
>few|TRBD1|TRBV20-1|TRBJ1-1|14
CSASNRGRRTEAFF
TGCAGTGCTAGCAACAGGGGGCGCCGCACTGAAGCTTTCTTT
>many|.|TRBV29-1|TRBJ1-4|10
CSVYNEKLFF
TGCAGCGTCTATAATGAAAAACTGTTTTTT
>.|TRBD1|TRBV6-1|TRBJ1-2|14
CASRADRGLVGYTF
TGTGCCAGCAGGGCAGACAGGGGACTAGTCGGCTACACCTTC
>.|TRBD1|TRBV9|TRBJ1-5|16
CASSVDGGTGSQPQHF
TGTGCCAGCAGCGTAGATGGGGGGACAGGGTCTCAGCCCCAGCATTTT
>few|.|TRBV5-1|TRBJ2-3|14
CASSLGQGRDTQYF
TGCGCCAGCAGCTTGGGGCAGGGGAGAGATACGCAGTATTTT
>.|.|TRBV7-9|TRBJ2-6|15
CASILGSPGANVLTF
TGTGCCAGCATCCTAGGATCTCCTGGGGCCAACGTCCTGACTTTC
>few|TRBD2|TRBV29-1|TRBJ2-7|17
CSVPGLAGVRGTYEQYF
TGCAGCGTTCCCGGACTAGCGGGAGTTAGGGGCACCTACGAGCAGTACTTC
>many|TRBD2|TRBV5-1|TRBJ2-2|18
CASSLFSGAGENTGELFF
TGCGCCAGCAGCTTGTTCAGCGGGGCAGGCGAGAACACCGGGGAGCTGTTTTTT
>many|.|TRBV29-1|TRBJ2-2|14
CSVNGGSNTGELFF
TGCAGCGTGAACGGAGGCTCCAACACCGGGGAGCTGTTTTTT
>many|.|TRBV29-1|TRBJ2-5|14
CSVGGLTVQETQYF
TGCAGCGTTGGGGGGTTGACAGTTCAAGAGACCCAGTACTTC